The rows below give T cell receptor beta chains drawn from one sample of a study of blood T cell repertoires in COVID-19. Method: immunoSEQ multiplex PCR; TCRdb's copy keeps in-frame clones and lacks some. Of over 100,000 clones listed, just over 85% were seen once; the top ten hold roughly 4%. The sequenced material came from peripheral blood. The origin of the receptors is a man aged 40-49 years with acute or convalescent COVID-19. The CDR3 runs from the conserved cysteine through the conserved F or W. D genes are given only for firm matches. The size field is filled for only some rows; it gives once, few, many or a size class.

clone size	V gene	D gene	J gene	CDR3 DNA	CDR3 protein
.	TRBV6-5	.	TRBJ2-7	TGTGCCAGCAGTTCGTCGGGGTACACAATCGAGTACTTC	CASSSSGYTIEYF
.	TRBV18	.	TRBJ2-7	TGTGCCAGCTCACCACGGACACAGACCTACGAGCAGTACTTC	CASSPRTQTYEQYF
.	TRBV10-3	.	TRBJ2-1	TGTGCCATCAGTCCAGGGGACTACAATGAGCAGTTCTTC	CAISPGDYNEQFF
.	TRBV3-1/TRBV3-2	.	TRBJ1-2	TGTGCCAGCAGCCAAGATCAGGCCTATGGCTACACCTTC	CASSQDQAYGYTF
few	TRBV6-2/TRBV6-3	.	TRBJ1-1	TGTGCCAGCAGTTACCGTGGAGGGTCGGACACTGAAGCTTTCTTT	CASSYRGGSDTEAFF
.	TRBV11-2	TRBD1	TRBJ1-2	TGTGCCAGCAGCTTAGATCATTACAGGGGGGCGAGTCGTGGCTACACCTTC	CASSLDHYRGASRGYTF
.	TRBV5-3	.	TRBJ1-6	TGTGCCAGAAGCTTGGGGACAGAGAATTCACCCCTCCACTTT	CARSLGTENSPLHF
once	TRBV12-3/TRBV12-4	TRBD1	TRBJ1-1	TGTGCCAGCACCAAGACAGGGTTCGCTGAAGCTTTCTTT	CASTKTGFAEAFF
.	TRBV5-8	.	TRBJ2-5	TGTGCCAGCAGCTCTTGGACCCAGTACTTC	CASSSWTQYF
.	TRBV9	TRBD1	TRBJ1-6	TGTGCCAGCAGCGTATACGACCGACGACAGGGAAGCTCCTATAATTCACCCCTCCACTTT	CASSVYDRRQGSSYNSPLHF
.	TRBV5-8	.	TRBJ1-1	TGTGCCAGCAGCTTGGTTCCCTTTGAAGCTTTCTTT	CASSLVPFEAFF
.	TRBV20-1	TRBD1	TRBJ2-3	TGCAGTGCTGGTGGGACAGACACAGATACGCAGTATTTT	CSAGGTDTDTQYF